This record covers a single T cell receptor (beta chain). The antigen is unknown. The CDR3 loop spans 11 amino acids. V lost 1 base to trimming and J lost 4 bases, with 4 bases between them. Germline CDR1 SQVTM, CDR2 ANQGSEA. This record belongs to a study of T cells in Graves' hyperthyroidism and ophthalmopathy. Broader study findings: Stable hyperthyroidism and ophthalmopathy were separated using 13 V-J signatures.

Those with hyperthyroidism were 18 to 65 years old, newly diagnosed, and ill for under 2 months. Clinical symptoms, serum thyroxine, TRAb, thyroid ultrasound and orbital computed tomography informed diagnoses. The investigators amplified TCR beta CDR3 regions from RNA transcripts. A set of HTBI primers served as the primers for a first-round RT-PCR of the TCR CDR3. One entry per CDR3 protein, called by TCRdb with MiXCR from the multiplex PCR reads. The data contain a few hundred thousand distinct CDR3 sequences, roughly 14% of them singletons. The J gene is TRBJ1-1, the V gene TRBV29-1; no clear D gene. The source material was blood. This TCR was sampled from a woman younger than 30 with Graves' hyperthyroidism that later progressed to Graves' ophthalmopathy. This CDR3 is CSVEGGTEAFF. CDR3 nucleotide sequence: TGCAGCGTTGAAGGTGGCACTGAAGCTTTCTTT.